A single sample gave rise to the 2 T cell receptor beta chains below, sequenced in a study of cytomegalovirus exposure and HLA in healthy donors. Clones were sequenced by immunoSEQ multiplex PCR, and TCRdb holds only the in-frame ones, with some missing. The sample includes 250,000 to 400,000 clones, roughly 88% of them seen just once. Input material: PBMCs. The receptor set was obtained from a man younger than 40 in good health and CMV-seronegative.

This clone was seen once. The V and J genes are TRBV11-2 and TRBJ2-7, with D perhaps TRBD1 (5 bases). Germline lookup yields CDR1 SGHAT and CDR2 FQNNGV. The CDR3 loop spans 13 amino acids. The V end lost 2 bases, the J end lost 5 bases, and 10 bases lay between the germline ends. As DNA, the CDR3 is TGTGCCAGCAGCTTATCCCAGGGTAACGAGCAGTACTTC. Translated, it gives CASSLSQGNEQYF.

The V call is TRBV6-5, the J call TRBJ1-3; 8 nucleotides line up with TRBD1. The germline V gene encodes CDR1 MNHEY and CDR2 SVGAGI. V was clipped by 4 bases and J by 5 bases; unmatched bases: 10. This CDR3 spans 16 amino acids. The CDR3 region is CASSSTGAPPRNTIYF. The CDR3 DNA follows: TGTGCCAGCAGTTCGACAGGGGCTCCACCAAGAAACACCATATATTTT.